This is a list of T cell receptor beta chains from one sample in a study of blood T cell repertoires in COVID-19. Here immunoSEQ multiplex PCR was the method, and the copy in TCRdb shows in-frame clones only, minus some. Of hundreds of thousands of clones listed, 87% are singletons. Sequencing input: peripheral blood. The receptors were sampled from a woman aged 45 to 65 with COVID-19, enrolled during active disease. CDR3s include the opening cysteine and the closing phenylalanine or tryptophan. The order of the fields is D gene, clone size, V gene, CDR3 length, J gene, CDR3 DNA, CDR3 protein. D genes are given only for firm matches. Only part of the rows carry a size: once, few, many, or a class if the clone is expanded.

TRBD2	-	TRBV24-1	17	TRBJ2-1	TGTGCCACCAGTGACAGTAAGCGGGAAGCCACATACAATGAGCAGTTCTTC	CATSDSKREATYNEQFF
TRBD2	-	TRBV9	16	TRBJ2-7	TGTGCCAGCACGCCCCGGGGGACTAGCGGGACTGGGGAGCAGTACTTC	CASTPRGTSGTGEQYF
-	-	TRBV7-2	13	TRBJ1-5	TGTGCCATCCCAGGGCCGAGCAATCAGCCCCAGCATTTT	CAIPGPSNQPQHF
TRBD1	-	TRBV11-3	15	TRBJ2-2	TGTGCCAGCAGCCCGGGACAGGCGAACACCGGGGAGCTGTTTTTT	CASSPGQANTGELFF
-	-	TRBV5-6	14	TRBJ2-7	TGTGCCAGCAGCTTGCATGGGGGGAACTACGAGCAGTACTTC	CASSLHGGNYEQYF
TRBD2	once	TRBV5-4	13	TRBJ2-7	TGTGCCAGCAGCCCGCGGGGGAGCTACGAGCAGTACTTC	CASSPRGSYEQYF
TRBD1	-	TRBV6-5	15	TRBJ1-2	TGTGCCAGCAGTTATCGGGACAGGAGGAACTATGGCTACACCTTC	CASSYRDRRNYGYTF
-	-	TRBV4-2	17	TRBJ1-3	TGTGCCAGCAGCCAAGGGGCCGGGGGGAGCTCTGGAAACACCATATATTTT	CASSQGAGGSSGNTIYF
-	-	TRBV6-5	14	TRBJ2-1	TGTGCCAGCACTCGGGAGAGCTCCTACAATGAGCAGTTCTTC	CASTRESSYNEQFF
TRBD1	-	TRBV11-2	15	TRBJ2-2	TGTGCCAGCATCGGACAGGGGGGGAACACCGGGGAGCTGTTTTTT	CASIGQGGNTGELFF
-	-	TRBV7-9	13	TRBJ1-1	TGTGCCAGCAGCTTAGAAACTGCCACTGAAGCTTTCTTT	CASSLETATEAFF
-	once	TRBV30	11	TRBJ1-1	TGTGCCTGGGGGGCGGGGACTGAAGCTTTCTTT	CAWGAGTEAFF
TRBD1	once	TRBV7-2	18	TRBJ2-2	TGTGCCAGCAGCCCCGGGACAGGGGGCGATATTCGCACCGGGGAGCTGTTTTTT	CASSPGTGGDIRTGELFF
-	-	TRBV5-1	12	TRBJ2-1	TGCGCCAGCAGCTCCCCTGGCGGTGAGCAGTTCTTC	CASSSPGGEQFF
-	-	TRBV12-3/TRBV12-4	12	TRBJ2-2	TGTGCCAGCAGCCGGGGCACCGGGGAGCTGTTTTTT	CASSRGTGELFF
-	-	TRBV7-9	15	TRBJ2-3	TGTGCCAGCAGCAAAATTGGCGGGAGCACAGATACGCAGTATTTT	CASSKIGGSTDTQYF
-	-	TRBV18	14	TRBJ1-1	TGTGCCAGCTCACTGACACAGATGAACACTGAAGCTTTCTTT	CASSLTQMNTEAFF
TRBD1	-	TRBV28	14	TRBJ1-4	TGTGCCAGCAGCACCGGGACAGGTCATGAAAAACTGTTTTTT	CASSTGTGHEKLFF
TRBD2	-	TRBV5-1	16	TRBJ2-7	TGCGCCAGCAGCTTGGCTTACCCTAGCGGTTCGTACGAGCAGTACTTC	CASSLAYPSGSYEQYF
-	-	TRBV6-5	14	TRBJ2-1	TGTGCCAGCGCAGCGGCCCCTTCCTACAATGAGCAGTTCTTC	CASAAAPSYNEQFF
-	once	TRBV5-1	13	TRBJ1-2	TGCGCCAGCAGCGCCACAGGGAGCTATGGCTACACCTTC	CASSATGSYGYTF
-	-	TRBV6-5	15	TRBJ2-7	TGTGCCAGCAGTTACGACGGGACACATAGCCGCGAGCAGTACTTC	CASSYDGTHSREQYF
TRBD1	-	TRBV3-1/TRBV3-2	16	TRBJ2-2	TGTGCCAGCAGCCCGACCGGGACAGGGTTTGGCGGGGAGCTGTTTTTT	CASSPTGTGFGGELFF
-	-	TRBV12-3/TRBV12-4	12	TRBJ1-1	TGTGCCAGCAGTACCGGAGCCCTTGGAGCTTTCTTT	CASSTGALGAFF
TRBD1	-	TRBV19	14	TRBJ2-7	TGTGCCAGTAGGAAACAGGGGTTTTCCTACGAGCAGTACTTC	CASRKQGFSYEQYF
TRBD1	-	TRBV27	16	TRBJ2-1	TGTGCCAGCAGGACCATGACAGGGACGACCTACAATGAGCAGTTCTTC	CASRTMTGTTYNEQFF
-	-	TRBV4-3	14	TRBJ2-3	TGCGCCAGCAGCCACCTTCGTGGGCCAGATACGCAGTATTTT	CASSHLRGPDTQYF
TRBD1	-	TRBV30	15	TRBJ1-3	TGTGCCTGGAGCACCGGGACAGCCTCTGGAAACACCATATATTTT	CAWSTGTASGNTIYF
-	once	TRBV30	15	TRBJ2-7	TGTGCCTGGAGTGTACCAGGACTTGTCATCTACGAGCAGTACTTC	CAWSVPGLVIYEQYF
-	-	TRBV29-1	14	TRBJ2-1	TGCAGCGTTGAAAAGGCGCAAGGCAGCGATGAGCAGTTCTTC	CSVEKAQGSDEQFF
-	many	TRBV6-5	13	TRBJ2-7	TGTGCCAGCAGTCTCGCAGGGCCCTACGAGCAGTACTTC	CASSLAGPYEQYF
TRBD2	once	TRBV7-9	18	TRBJ2-1	TGTGCCAGCAGCTTAGGGAGTCCAGCGGGAGGGTCCTACAATGAGCAGTTCTTC	CASSLGSPAGGSYNEQFF
TRBD2	-	TRBV9	16	TRBJ2-3	TGTGCCAGCAGCAAAGCGGGAGGAAGAAGCACAGATACGCAGTATTTT	CASSKAGGRSTDTQYF
-	-	TRBV28	12	TRBJ1-2	TGTGCCAGCATCACGACGGGGGAGGGCTACACCTTC	CASITTGEGYTF
TRBD2	-	TRBV19	14	TRBJ2-1	TGTGCCAGTGCCGGGGGGATTTCCTACAATGAGCAGTTCTTC	CASAGGISYNEQFF
TRBD1	-	TRBV5-6	15	TRBJ1-1	TGTGCCAGCAGCGTAATCAGGGGGCTAGGCACTGAAGCTTTCTTT	CASSVIRGLGTEAFF
-	-	TRBV19	15	TRBJ1-2	TGTGCCAGTAGGGGCCGGAGGGATCTTGACTATGGCTACACCTTC	CASRGRRDLDYGYTF
TRBD2	-	TRBV5-1	14	TRBJ2-7	TGCGCCAGCAGCCCAGGGCTAGCGGGAGCCGAGCAGTACTTC	CASSPGLAGAEQYF
TRBD2	few	TRBV4-3	15	TRBJ2-1	TGCGCCAGCAGCCAAATACGGGAGGGTCGGGATGAGCAGTTCTTC	CASSQIREGRDEQFF
TRBD2	-	TRBV27	17	TRBJ2-2	TGTGCCAGCAGACCCGCCGGGACTAGCGGGAGGGCCGGGGAGCTGTTTTTT	CASRPAGTSGRAGELFF
TRBD1	-	TRBV2	18	TRBJ2-1	TGTGCCAGCAGGACCCGGGACAGAAACAACTCGCCTTACAATGAGCAGTTCTTC	CASRTRDRNNSPYNEQFF
-	-	TRBV6-6	16	TRBJ1-5	TGTGCCAGCAGTTACGCGCAGGGCAGTGGCAATCAGCCCCAGCATTTT	CASSYAQGSGNQPQHF
TRBD1	-	TRBV9	15	TRBJ2-2	TGTGCCAGCAGCGCTACAGGGGGTGGCACCGGGGAGCTGTTTTTT	CASSATGGGTGELFF
-	few	TRBV11-3	15	TRBJ2-2	TGTGCCAGCAGCTTAAGCAGGGGTTACACCGGGGAGCTGTTTTTT	CASSLSRGYTGELFF
-	-	TRBV28	12	TRBJ1-1	TGTGCCAGCAGCGCCTTGACAGCTGGAGCTTTCTTT	CASSALTAGAFF
-	-	TRBV5-1	13	TRBJ1-2	TGCGCCAGCAGCTTGGGGACAGATTATGGCTACACCTTC	CASSLGTDYGYTF
TRBD1	-	TRBV7-2	16	TRBJ2-2	TGTGCCAGCAGCATCCAAACAGGGGTCTTCACCGGGGAGCTGTTTTTT	CASSIQTGVFTGELFF
-	-	TRBV30	13	TRBJ1-2	TGTGCCTGGAGAGCGTCTATGGTAGCTGGCTACACCTTC	CAWRASMVAGYTF
TRBD1	-	TRBV7-2	15	TRBJ1-6	TGTGCCAGCAGCTTATTCAACAGGGGGCTTTCACCCCTCCACTTT	CASSLFNRGLSPLHF
TRBD1	-	TRBV5-1	15	TRBJ2-7	TGCGCCAGCAGCTTCGACGGAACAGGGGTGGTCGAGCAGTACTTC	CASSFDGTGVVEQYF
TRBD1	-	TRBV29-1	12	TRBJ2-7	TGCAGCGTTGCTGGACAGGCGAGAGAGCAGTACTTC	CSVAGQAREQYF
TRBD1	-	TRBV5-4	14	TRBJ2-7	TGTGCCAGCAGCATCCGGGACAGGGCCTACGAGCAGTACTTC	CASSIRDRAYEQYF